This is a list of T cell receptor beta chains from one sample in a study of shared clonotypes between healthy human individuals. This table comes from immunoSEQ multiplex PCR, and its TCRdb copy is limited to in-frame clones, with some not included. The sample yields about 2.1 million clones, just over 90% seen once. The sequenced sample was naive CD8+ T cells from PBMCs. Every receptor here comes from a man younger than 35 in good health. Some clones in this sample may be carry-over from other donors' samples. Each CDR3 is given with its conserved first and last residue. Fields, in order: V gene, CDR3 length, J gene, CDR3 protein.

v_gene: TRBV7-6; len: 13; j_gene: TRBJ2-5; CDR3aa: CASSPEGQETQYF
v_gene: TRBV7-8; len: 14; j_gene: TRBJ2-7; CDR3aa: CAIETRTGVGEQYF
v_gene: TRBV27; len: 15; j_gene: TRBJ1-2; CDR3aa: CASSLGPGAGVGYTF
v_gene: TRBV2; len: 13; j_gene: TRBJ1-2; CDR3aa: CASTTPSTYGYTF
v_gene: TRBV10-3; len: 14; j_gene: TRBJ2-7; CDR3aa: CAISESLRVYEQYF
v_gene: TRBV15; len: 13; j_gene: TRBJ1-1; CDR3aa: CATSRVTGGEAFF
v_gene: TRBV10-3; len: 16; j_gene: TRBJ2-3; CDR3aa: CAISESEREGTDTQYF
v_gene: TRBV15; len: 14; j_gene: TRBJ1-1; CDR3aa: CATSRDKLNTEAFF
v_gene: TRBV19; len: 13; j_gene: TRBJ2-7; CDR3aa: CASSIGSSYEQYF
v_gene: TRBV4-3; len: 15; j_gene: TRBJ2-1; CDR3aa: CASSQGGRGYNEQFF
v_gene: TRBV19; len: 14; j_gene: TRBJ2-3; CDR3aa: CASSLYQGADTQYF
v_gene: TRBV25-1; len: 16; j_gene: TRBJ2-1; CDR3aa: CASSEASGRDYNEQFF
v_gene: TRBV29-1; len: 12; j_gene: TRBJ2-5; CDR3aa: CSTLGVVETQYF
v_gene: TRBV6-5; len: 14; j_gene: TRBJ2-7; CDR3aa: CASSYFAGAYEQYF
v_gene: TRBV2; len: 14; j_gene: TRBJ2-7; CDR3aa: CASSARGVAYEQYF
v_gene: TRBV4-3; len: 13; j_gene: TRBJ2-1; CDR3aa: CASSQDRGGGQFF
v_gene: TRBV7-8; len: 15; j_gene: TRBJ2-7; CDR3aa: CASSYPGDPSYEQYF
v_gene: TRBV28; len: 14; j_gene: TRBJ2-3; CDR3aa: CASSLYRVPDTQYF
v_gene: TRBV19; len: 14; j_gene: TRBJ1-2; CDR3aa: CASSIGQGARGYTF
v_gene: TRBV6-6; len: 15; j_gene: TRBJ2-7; CDR3aa: CASSLQTGQDYEQYF
v_gene: TRBV6-5; len: 13; j_gene: TRBJ2-5; CDR3aa: CASSPGSQETQYF
v_gene: TRBV9; len: 18; j_gene: TRBJ2-1; CDR3aa: CASSGWTSGKGAYNEQFF
v_gene: TRBV15; len: 13; j_gene: TRBJ1-1; CDR3aa: CATSRNRVMEAFF
v_gene: TRBV6-6; len: 15; j_gene: TRBJ1-4; CDR3aa: CASRRDRGVGEKLFF
v_gene: TRBV11-2; len: 15; j_gene: TRBJ2-7; CDR3aa: CASSPAKGPYYEQYF
v_gene: TRBV11-2; len: 15; j_gene: TRBJ1-2; CDR3aa: CASSLDALANYGYTF
v_gene: TRBV7-9; len: 15; j_gene: TRBJ1-6; CDR3aa: CASTPPGTGDSPLHF
v_gene: TRBV11-1; len: 17; j_gene: TRBJ2-7; CDR3aa: CASSLESRTGGVYEQYF
v_gene: TRBV4-2; len: 13; j_gene: TRBJ2-7; CDR3aa: CASSGRDSYEQYF
v_gene: TRBV4-1; len: 18; j_gene: TRBJ1-1; CDR3aa: CASSQEGRSYTGNTEAFF
v_gene: TRBV7-3; len: 15; j_gene: TRBJ2-7; CDR3aa: CASSLETGGGYEQYF
v_gene: TRBV27; len: 16; j_gene: TRBJ1-2; CDR3aa: CASSSSRDRANYGYTF
v_gene: TRBV6-5; len: 14; j_gene: TRBJ1-5; CDR3aa: CASSTPGPHQPQHF
v_gene: TRBV19; len: 13; j_gene: TRBJ1-1; CDR3aa: CATSPSMNTEAFF
v_gene: TRBV4-1; len: 16; j_gene: TRBJ2-1; CDR3aa: CASSQVTGNFYNEQFF
v_gene: TRBV4-1; len: 17; j_gene: TRBJ1-3; CDR3aa: CASSQDEGQGAGNTIYF
v_gene: TRBV4-1; len: 14; j_gene: TRBJ2-7; CDR3aa: CASSQVGHPYEQYF
v_gene: TRBV4-1; len: 17; j_gene: TRBJ2-3; CDR3aa: CASSQDEGSGLTDTQYF
v_gene: TRBV19; len: 14; j_gene: TRBJ2-7; CDR3aa: CASSPGTGGYEQYF
v_gene: TRBV21-1; len: 17; j_gene: TRBJ1-4; CDR3aa: CASWLMGIPATNEKLFF
v_gene: TRBV4-1; len: 17; j_gene: TRBJ2-3; CDR3aa: CASSQSSGRRRTDTQYF
v_gene: TRBV11-2; len: 15; j_gene: TRBJ2-1; CDR3aa: CASSFTGRPPNEQFF
v_gene: TRBV6-5; len: 14; j_gene: TRBJ2-5; CDR3aa: CASSTGWGRETQYF
v_gene: TRBV29-1; len: 15; j_gene: TRBJ2-1; CDR3aa: CSVEGWGGRTNEQFF
v_gene: TRBV19; len: 14; j_gene: TRBJ2-7; CDR3aa: CASSRGTRSYEQYF
v_gene: TRBV7-9; len: 15; j_gene: TRBJ1-1; CDR3aa: CASSLESGGVTEAFF
v_gene: TRBV6-5; len: 13; j_gene: TRBJ2-7; CDR3aa: CASSYPTGNEQYF
v_gene: TRBV5-6; len: 13; j_gene: TRBJ2-7; CDR3aa: CASSPGGSYEQYF
v_gene: TRBV28; len: 15; j_gene: TRBJ2-1; CDR3aa: CASSPLAGAYNEQFF